Below, 18 T cell receptor beta chains from the same sample are listed, as sequenced in a study of T cells in Graves' hyperthyroidism and ophthalmopathy. TCR beta CDR3 regions were amplified from RNA transcripts. Carried out on the TCR CDR3, a first-round RT-PCR used the HTBI primer set. TCRdb re-analysed the multiplex PCR reads in MiXCR, keeping a single row per CDR3 protein. The sample has approximately 600,000 distinct CDR3 sequences, roughly 17% seen once. Sequenced sample: blood. The source of these receptors is a woman in her 30s with Graves' hyperthyroidism.

Notes on this clonotype: Lacking the conserved final phenylalanine or tryptophan, this CDR3 likely reflects a read error. V is TRBV3-1 and J is TRBJ1-1, with D maybe TRBD1 (5 bases). Germline V CDR1 and CDR2: LGHDT, YNNKEL (reference sequence). The CDR3 consists of 14 residues. V shed 1 base and J shed 4 bases, with 10 bases lying between them. The CDR3 nucleotides read TGTGCCAGCAGCCAAGCGCGGGGCTTCACTGAAGCTTTCCTT. Protein sequence: CASSQARGFTEAFL.

This clonotype was seen many times. One end of the junction is discordant with germline, which a read error may explain. This chain uses TRBV7-9 with TRBJ2-1, with a possible D match to TRBD2 (6 bases). The germline V gene has CDR1 SEHNR and CDR2 FQNEAQ (reference sequence). This CDR3 contains 12 residues. The CDR3 DNA follows: TGCGCCAGCAGCTTCCGGGGGAATGAGCAGTTCTTC. It yields the protein CASSFRGNEQFF.

This clonotype came up many times. This CDR3 is CASSLGMFGDTQYF. CDR3 in DNA: TGTGCCAGCAGCTTAGGCATGTTTGGAGATACGCAGTATTTT. The chain couples TRBV11-2 to TRBJ2-3; D is uncertain. The CDR3 has 14 residues. V lost 1 base and J 5 bases, leaving 10 bases between the germline ends. Germline values: CDR1 SGHAT, CDR2 FQNNGV.

Only a few counts were recorded for this clonotype. The rearrangement joins TRBV19 to TRBJ2-7; TRBD2 aligns across 10 bases. The CDR3 is made up of 13 amino acids. Germline V gives CDR1 LNHDA, CDR2 SQIVND (reference sequence). V gave up 9 bases and J gave up 7 bases; unmatched junction bases: 9. The CDR3 region has the DNA TGTGCCAGCCGGCTAGCGGGAGTGGGGGAGCAGTACTTC. Protein sequence: CASRLAGVGEQYF. Full variable domain (remainder filled in from reference TRBV19 and TRBJ2-7): DGGITQSPKYLFRKEGQNVTLSCEQNLNHDAMYWYRQDPGQGLRLIYYSQIVNDFQKGDIAEGYSVSREKKESFPLTVTSAQKNPTAFYLCASRLAGVGEQYFGPGTRLTVT.

In this sample, this clonotype turned up many times. V is TRBV28 and J is TRBJ1-1; a possible D gene is TRBD1 (6 bases). The V gene lost 8 bases and the J gene lost 0 bases, with 10 bases spanning the gap. From germline, CDR1 is MDHEN and CDR2 SYDVKM. This CDR3 spans 13 amino acids. The chain's CDR3 is CASGRGVNTEAFF. DNA for the CDR3: TGTGCCAGCGGGAGGGGGGTGAACACTGAAGCTTTCTTT.

The chain joins TRBV20-1 to TRBJ2-1, with D possibly TRBD1 on 6 matching bases. The V gene's germline CDR1 is DFQATT and CDR2 SNEGSKA (reference sequence). The CDR3 sequence is 16 residues long. Trimming shortened V by 4 bases and J by 0 bases, and 16 bases separated the two germline ends. CDR3 DNA sequence: TGCAGTGCTAATAAACAGGGCGCCGGCTCCTACAATGAGCAGTTCTTC. Encoded protein: CSANKQGAGSYNEQFF.

There are many counts of this clonotype. J is TRBJ1-5 and V is TRBV2; D unclear. Germline V gives CDR1 SNHLY, CDR2 FYNNEI. CDR3 length: 14 residues. Between the trimmed V and J ends, which lost 4 bases and 1 base, there was a span of 8 bases. This CDR3 is CASSGKPSNQPQHF. For the CDR3, the DNA is TGTGCCAGCAGTGGTAAACCAAGCAATCAGCCCCAGCATTTT.

This clonotype appeared many times. The J gene is TRBJ2-3, the V gene TRBV7-9; D uncertain. This CDR3 is 14 amino acids long. Germline assignment: CDR1 SEHNR and CDR2 FQNEAQ (reference sequence). The V gene lost 5 bases and the J gene lost 4 bases, with 13 bases spanning the gap. The DNA for the CDR3 is TGTGCCAGCAGCCGTTACGGCCAGCCAGATACGCAGTATTTT. It yields the protein CASSRYGQPDTQYF.

There are many counts of this clonotype. The J gene is TRBJ2-1, the V gene TRBV28; TRBD2 matches 10 bases. The V gene end was trimmed by 3 bases and the J gene end by 4 bases; junction bases not matched to a gene: 3. Germline V gives CDR1 MDHEN, CDR2 SYDVKM. CDR3 length equals 15 residues. CDR3: CASSLSLAGYNEQFF. DNA of the CDR3: TGTGCCAGCAGTTTGTCACTAGCGGGATACAATGAGCAGTTCTTC.

There are a few counts of this clonotype. A single base separates this from a much larger clone, so it may be a read error. The chain links TRBV7-9 to TRBJ2-7, with 8 nucleotides matching TRBD1. The V gene end was trimmed by 4 bases and the J gene end by 4 bases; junction bases not matched to a gene: 9. From germline, CDR1 is SEHNR and CDR2 FQNEAQ (reference sequence). CDR3 length equals 15 residues. CDR3 nucleotide sequence: TGTGCCAGCAGCTCAGACAGGGGCAACCATTACGAGCAGTACTTC. Its translation: CASSSDRGNHYEQYF.

This clonotype was detected ten times or more. The chain is built from TRBV4-2 and TRBJ1-4; D is perhaps TRBD1 (6 bases). The V end lost 4 bases, the J end lost 8 bases, and 17 bases lay between the germline ends. CDR1 is LGHNA, CDR2 YNFKEQ, per germline. This CDR3 has 15 residues. The CDR3 sequence: CASSRDGQLEEKLFF. The CDR3 DNA reads TGTGCCAGCAGCCGCGACGGACAGCTGGAGGAAAAACTGTTTTTT.

Comments on this clonotype: Germline is not matched at one junction end, which may reflect a read error. The V and J genes are TRBV12-3 or TRBV12-4 and TRBJ2-2; D gene uncertain. The CDR3 is made up of 14 amino acids. This CDR3 is CASSPHVNAGELFF. CDR3 DNA: TGTGCCAGCAGTCCCCATGTGAACGCCGGGGAGCTGTTTTTT.

This clonotype was picked up a small number of times. The J gene is TRBJ2-4, the V gene TRBV19; 8 bases fit TRBD1. CDR3 size: 15 residues. CDR1 and CDR2 (germline): LNHDA, SQIVND (reference sequence). V gave up 7 bases and J gave up 8 bases; unmatched junction bases: 13. CDR3 coding DNA: TGTGCCAGTACCCCACGCCCCAGGGGGCCATACATTCAGTACTTC. This translates into CASTPRPRGPYIQYF.

This clonotype turned up a few times. This rearrangement joins TRBV3-2 to TRBJ2-3; TRBD1 is the table's D call, not checked against the DNA. TRBV3-2 is classified as a pseudogene. The CDR3 runs 17 residues. The DNA of the CDR3 is TGTGCCAGCAGCCAAGATTGGCGCGGTCTTTACACAGATACGCAGTATTTT. Protein sequence: CASSQDWRGLYTDTQYF.

The V call is TRBV27, the J call TRBJ2-3; D call uncertain. The V and J ends lost 0 bases and 4 bases respectively, with 14 bases between them. Germline V lookup: CDR1 MNHEY, CDR2 SMNVEV (reference sequence). This CDR3 contains 16 residues. The CDR3, as DNA: TGTGCCAGCAGTTTATCTCCCGTCAGCGCCGCAGATACGCAGTATTTT. As protein: CASSLSPVSAADTQYF.

In its sample, this clonotype was seen many times. This chain joins TRBV20-1 and TRBJ2-1; TRBD2 agrees at 10 bases. V lost 1 base and J lost 4; bases outside the gene matches: 4. The CDR3 covers 15 residues. Per germline, CDR1 DFQATT and CDR2 SNEGSKA (reference sequence). Here the CDR3 reads CSARAPSGGYNEQFF. CDR3 DNA sequence: TGCAGTGCTAGAGCCCCTAGCGGGGGTTACAATGAGCAGTTCTTC.

J is TRBJ2-7 and V is TRBV20-1; the match to TRBD2 covers 8 bases. Per the germline V gene, CDR1 is DFQATT and CDR2 is SNEGSKA (reference sequence). The CDR3 is 15 amino acids. The V segment lost 1 base and the J segment 6 bases; nucleotides outside the gene matches: 11. The DNA for the CDR3 is TGCAGTGCTAGAGTTCCCACGGGACTAGATCGCGAGCAGTACTTC. Amino acids: CSARVPTGLDREQYF.

A note on this clonotype: At one boundary the junction diverges from the germline segment, which might be a read error. The chain carries TRBV12-3 or TRBV12-4 and TRBJ2-2; D may match TRBD1 or TRBD2 (6 bases each). The CDR3 length is 15 residues. The CDR3 region has the DNA TGTGCCAGCAGTTCCAGGGGTCGGGACACGGGGGAGGTGTTTTTT. It specifies CASSSRGRDTGEVFF.